Sequencing of this T cell receptor beta chain was carried out in a study of shared clonotypes between healthy human individuals (dated by TCRdb to about 2020). Concerning the study at large: A few men and a couple of women, aged 18 to 49 years, made up the cohort. Different laboratories and diverse techniques were used to prepare libraries and sequence TCR repertoires, to increase sequencing depth and limit assay-specific biases. To estimate repertoire size and how much clonotypes are shared between individuals, the study performed deep sequencing of blood TCR repertoires from 4 to 6 healthy adults. Between about 0.8 and 8.9 billion PBMCs per donor were obtained by leukapheresis.

Using the deep immunoSEQ assay, multiplex PCR amplified TCR CDR3 regions from genomic DNA. Extracted genomic DNA from each cell subset was distributed evenly across all wells of several immunoSEQ 96-well plates, and each plate was treated as a replicate. For unsorted PBMC, each replicate PCR was loaded with about 300 ng genomic DNA, equivalent to tens of thousands of T cell genomes. Genomic DNA from unsorted PBMC was sequenced over ten immunoSEQ deep assay plates. Purified libraries were quantified with a Qubit 3.0 fluorometer, sized on a Bioanalyzer 2100, and re-quantified with the KAPA Library Quantification kit. Every immunoSEQ 96-well plate was sequenced on a separate single-read 150-cycle Illumina NextSeq 550 flow cell. The original pipeline was this. Because the immunoSEQ output included only junctional sequences and no quality scores, the filtering could not be the same as the filtering used for full-length reads. To assign V/J genes and CDR3, sequences were annotated using PyIR, a Python wrapper for IgBLAST v1.9, with IMGT germline references. Reads were filtered out if the reads had weak V/J assignments (E-value above 1e-6), no CDR3, stop codons, out-of-frame junctions, or ambiguous translated residues. V3J clonotypes were defined as sequences sharing the same inferred V gene, J gene, and CDR3 amino acid sequence. To compute the percentage overlap between repertoires, the number of shared unique clonotypes was divided by the size of the smaller repertoire. RTK rarefaction, the Chao1 estimator, and Recon v2.1 estimates of unobserved clonotypes were used to assess repertoire richness. TCRdb obtained this table from immuneACCESS and retained in-frame rearrangements with V and J assigned. These tables miss some clones; where compared with another copy, unresolved V genes account for less than half of the shortfall, and the remainder is unexplained. That table supplies the V and J calls and clone size; D and trimming were determined from the DNA. The sample yields about half a million clones; roughly 85% were counted once. The ten largest clones take up roughly 12% of the sample.

V ends up 4 bases short and J 1 base short, with an unmatched junction base count of 3. The CDR3 goes from the cysteine to the phenylalanine over 15 residues. Just CDR3 DNA is preserved here, 45 bases in frame from base 1. Reading the germline V gene (reference sequence) gives CDR1 MNHEY and CDR2 SMNVEV. This clone was detected only once. No cognate antigen has been identified for it. Base quality data are lacking; no much larger clone is found one base away. Donors were healthy HIV-negative adults with no recently reported acute infections or vaccinations. Every donor was a Caucasian adult residing in Nashville, Tennessee, USA. In the unsorted samples, around 81 million PBMCs were counted, and genomic DNA was extracted using the QIAamp DNA Blood Mini kit. Blood was collected by leukapheresis, and PBMCs were isolated by Ficoll-Histopaque density gradient centrifugation and then cryopreserved in liquid nitrogen vapor phase.

The research as a whole found: Based on pairwise subsampling, the degree of clonotype sharing among donors was expected to be affected by sequencing depth. Only blood was sampled, and tissue TCR repertoires likely differ from those in blood. Because the study included only a small number of donors, the genetic and exposure-history diversity represented was limited.

The material sequenced was PBMCs. The chain joins TRBV27 to TRBJ2-2; 7 middle bases align to TRBD1. This TCR came from a woman aged 40 to 55 in good health. Some clones in this sample may be carry-over from other donors' samples. The nucleotide sequence is TGTGCCAGCAGTTCCAGGGACAGGAACACCGGGGAGCTGTTTTTT. This gives the protein CASSSRDRNTGELFF.